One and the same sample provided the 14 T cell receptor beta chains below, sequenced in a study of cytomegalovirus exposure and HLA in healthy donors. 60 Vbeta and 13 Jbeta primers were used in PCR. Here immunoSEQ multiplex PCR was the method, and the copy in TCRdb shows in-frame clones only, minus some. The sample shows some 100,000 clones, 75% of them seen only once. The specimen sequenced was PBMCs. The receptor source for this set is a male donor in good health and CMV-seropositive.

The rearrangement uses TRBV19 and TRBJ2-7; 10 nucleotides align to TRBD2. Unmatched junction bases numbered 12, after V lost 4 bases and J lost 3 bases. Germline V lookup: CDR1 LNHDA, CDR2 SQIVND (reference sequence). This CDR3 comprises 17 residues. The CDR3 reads CASSRTLTSGVFYEQYF. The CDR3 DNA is TGTGCCAGTAGTAGGACCTTAACTAGCGGGGTTTTCTACGAGCAGTACTTC. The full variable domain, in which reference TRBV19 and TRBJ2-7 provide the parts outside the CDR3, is DGGITQSPKYLFRKEGQNVTLSCEQNLNHDAMYWYRQDPGQGLRLIYYSQIVNDFQKGDIAEGYSVSREKKESFPLTVTSAQKNPTAFYLCASSRTLTSGVFYEQYFGPGTRLTVT.

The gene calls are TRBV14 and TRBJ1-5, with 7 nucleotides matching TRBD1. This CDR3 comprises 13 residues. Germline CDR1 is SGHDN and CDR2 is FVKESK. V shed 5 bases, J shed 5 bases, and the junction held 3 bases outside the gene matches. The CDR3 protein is CASSRGPDQPQHF. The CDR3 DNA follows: TGTGCCAGCAGCAGGGGGCCCGATCAGCCCCAGCATTTT.

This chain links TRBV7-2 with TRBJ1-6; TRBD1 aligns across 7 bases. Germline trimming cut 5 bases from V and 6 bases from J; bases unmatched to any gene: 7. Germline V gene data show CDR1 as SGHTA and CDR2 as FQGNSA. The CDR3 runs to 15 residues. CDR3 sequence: CASSPFAGGNSPLHF. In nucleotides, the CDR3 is TGTGCCAGCAGCCCATTCGCAGGGGGTAATTCACCCCTCCACTTT.

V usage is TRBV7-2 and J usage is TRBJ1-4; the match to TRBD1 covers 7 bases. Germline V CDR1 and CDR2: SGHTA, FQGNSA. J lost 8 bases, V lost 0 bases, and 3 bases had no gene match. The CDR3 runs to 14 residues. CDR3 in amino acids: CASSLADRVEKLFF. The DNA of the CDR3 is TGTGCCAGCAGCTTAGCTGACAGGGTGGAAAAACTGTTTTTT. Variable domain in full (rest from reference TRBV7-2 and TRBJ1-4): GAGVSQSPSNKVTEKGKDVELRCDPISGHTALYWYRQSLGQGLEFLIYFQGNSAPDKSGLPSDRFSAERTGGSVSTLTIQRTQQEDSAVYLCASSLADRVEKLFFGSGTQLSVL.

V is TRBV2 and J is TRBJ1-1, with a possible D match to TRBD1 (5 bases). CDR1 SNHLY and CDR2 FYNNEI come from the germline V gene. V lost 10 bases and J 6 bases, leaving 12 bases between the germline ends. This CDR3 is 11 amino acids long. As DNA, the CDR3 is TGTGCCACTAACGGGGGGGCTGAAGCTTTCTTT. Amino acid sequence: CATNGGAEAFF.

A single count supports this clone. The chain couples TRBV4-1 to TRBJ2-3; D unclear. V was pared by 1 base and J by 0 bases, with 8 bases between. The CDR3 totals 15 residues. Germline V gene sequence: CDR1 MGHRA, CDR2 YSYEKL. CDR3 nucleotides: TGCGCCAGCAGCCAAGCAACTATAAGCACAGATACGCAGTATTTT. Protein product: CASSQATISTDTQYF.

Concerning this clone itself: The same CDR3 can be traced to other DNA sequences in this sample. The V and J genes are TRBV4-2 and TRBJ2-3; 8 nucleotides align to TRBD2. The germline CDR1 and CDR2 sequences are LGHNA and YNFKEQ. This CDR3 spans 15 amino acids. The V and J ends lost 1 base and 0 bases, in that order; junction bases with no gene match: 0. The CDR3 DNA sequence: TGTGCCAGCAGCCAAGTAGCGGGGAGCACAGATACGCAGTATTTT. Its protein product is CASSQVAGSTDTQYF.

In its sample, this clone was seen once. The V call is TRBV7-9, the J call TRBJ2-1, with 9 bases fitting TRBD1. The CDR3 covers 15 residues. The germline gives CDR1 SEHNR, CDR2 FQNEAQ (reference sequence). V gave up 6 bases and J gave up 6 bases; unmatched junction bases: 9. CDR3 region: CASSLGTGKSNEQFF. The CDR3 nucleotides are TGTGCCAGCAGTCTCGGGACAGGGAAATCCAATGAGCAGTTCTTC.

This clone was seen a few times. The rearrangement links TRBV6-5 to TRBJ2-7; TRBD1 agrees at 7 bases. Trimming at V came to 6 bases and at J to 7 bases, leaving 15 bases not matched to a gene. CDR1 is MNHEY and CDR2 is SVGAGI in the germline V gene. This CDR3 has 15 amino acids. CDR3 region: CASSSPGQPSGEQYF. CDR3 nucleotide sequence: TGTGCCAGCAGCTCCCCGGGACAGCCGTCAGGGGAGCAGTACTTC.

The CDR3 DNA is TGTGCCAGCTCACCCGACAGGGAAGACTATGGCTACACCTTC. Its translation is CASSPDREDYGYTF. This sequence joins TRBV18 and TRBJ1-2, with 7 positions matching TRBD1. Germline V CDR1 and CDR2: KGHSH, LQKENI. The CDR3 is made up of 14 amino acids. Losses at the gene ends were 3 bases for V and 3 bases for J; bases not matched to a gene: 4.

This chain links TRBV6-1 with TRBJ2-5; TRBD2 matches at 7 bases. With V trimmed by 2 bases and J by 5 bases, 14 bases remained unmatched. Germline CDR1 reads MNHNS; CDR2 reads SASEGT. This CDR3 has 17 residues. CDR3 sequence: CASSEPAGDGVRETQYF. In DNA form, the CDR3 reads TGTGCCAGCAGTGAACCGGCGGGGGACGGGGTAAGGGAGACCCAGTACTTC.

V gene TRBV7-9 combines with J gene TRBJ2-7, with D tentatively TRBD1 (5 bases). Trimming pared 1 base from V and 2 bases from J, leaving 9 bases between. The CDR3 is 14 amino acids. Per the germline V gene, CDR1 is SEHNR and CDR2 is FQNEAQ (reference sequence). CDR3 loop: CASSLGGRAYEQYF. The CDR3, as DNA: TGTGCCAGCAGCTTAGGGGGCAGAGCCTACGAGCAGTACTTC.

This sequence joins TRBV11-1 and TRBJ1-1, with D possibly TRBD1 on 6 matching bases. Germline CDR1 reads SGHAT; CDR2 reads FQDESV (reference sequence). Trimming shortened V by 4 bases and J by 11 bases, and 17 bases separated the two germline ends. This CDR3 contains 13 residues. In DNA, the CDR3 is TGTGCCAGCAGCTCGGACAGCGGACTTCTGGCTTTCTTT. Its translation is CASSSDSGLLAFF.

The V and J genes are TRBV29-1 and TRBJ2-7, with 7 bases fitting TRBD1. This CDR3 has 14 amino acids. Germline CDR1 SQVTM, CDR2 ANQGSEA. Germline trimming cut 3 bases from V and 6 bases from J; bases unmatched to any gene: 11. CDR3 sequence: CSVDRGSGDGEQYF. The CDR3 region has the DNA TGCAGCGTTGACAGGGGGTCAGGGGACGGCGAGCAGTACTTC.